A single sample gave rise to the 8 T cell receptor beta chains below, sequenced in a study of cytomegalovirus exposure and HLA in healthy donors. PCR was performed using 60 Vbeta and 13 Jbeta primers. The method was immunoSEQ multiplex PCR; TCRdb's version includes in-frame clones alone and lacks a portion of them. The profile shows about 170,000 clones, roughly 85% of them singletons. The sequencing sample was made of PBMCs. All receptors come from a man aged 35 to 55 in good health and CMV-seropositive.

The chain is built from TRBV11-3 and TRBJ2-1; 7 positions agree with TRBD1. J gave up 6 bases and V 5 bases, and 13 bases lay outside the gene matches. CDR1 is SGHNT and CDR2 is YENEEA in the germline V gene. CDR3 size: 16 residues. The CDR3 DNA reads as TGTGCCAGCAGCCCCCAGACAGGGTTAACAGGCAATGAGCAGTTCTTC. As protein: CASSPQTGLTGNEQFF. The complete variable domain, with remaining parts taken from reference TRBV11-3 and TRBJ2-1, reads EAGVVQSPRYKIIEKKQPVAFWCNPISGHNTLYWYLQNLGQGPELLIRYENEEAVDDSQLPKDRFSAERLKGVDSTLKIQPAELGDSAVYLCASSPQTGLTGNEQFFGPGTRLTVL.

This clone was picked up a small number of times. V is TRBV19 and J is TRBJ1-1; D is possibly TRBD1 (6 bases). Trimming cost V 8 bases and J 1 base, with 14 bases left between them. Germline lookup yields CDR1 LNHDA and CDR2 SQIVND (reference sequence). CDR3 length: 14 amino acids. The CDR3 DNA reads TGTGCCAGTCAAGGCACAGGGCCGAACACTGAAGCTTTCTTT. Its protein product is CASQGTGPNTEAFF.

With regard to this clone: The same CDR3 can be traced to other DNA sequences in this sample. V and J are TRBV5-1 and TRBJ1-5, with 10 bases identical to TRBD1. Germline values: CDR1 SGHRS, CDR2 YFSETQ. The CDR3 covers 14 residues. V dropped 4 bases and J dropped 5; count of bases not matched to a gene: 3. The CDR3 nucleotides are TGCGCCAGCAGCCTTGGACAGGGGGATCAGCCCCAGCATTTT. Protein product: CASSLGQGDQPQHF. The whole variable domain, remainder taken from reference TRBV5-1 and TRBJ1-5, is KAGVTQTPRYLIKTRGQQVTLSCSPISGHRSVSWYQQTPGQGLQFLFEYFSETQRNKGNFPGRFSGRQFSNSRSEMNVSTLELGDSALYLCASSLGQGDQPQHFGDGTRLSIL.

The CDR3, as DNA: TGTGCCAGCAGCCCCTTGTTCAGGGGGGCAGATACGCAGTATTTT. Translated, it gives CASSPLFRGADTQYF. The rearrangement uses TRBV4-2 and TRBJ2-3; tentatively, D is TRBD1 (7 bases). Germline V gene lookup returns CDR1 LGHNA and CDR2 YNFKEQ. V was pared by 4 bases and J by 4 bases, with 15 bases between. There are 15 residues in the CDR3.

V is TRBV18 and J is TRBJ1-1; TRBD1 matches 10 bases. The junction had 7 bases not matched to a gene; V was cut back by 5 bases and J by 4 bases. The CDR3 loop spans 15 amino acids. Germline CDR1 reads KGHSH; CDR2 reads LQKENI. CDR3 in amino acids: CASSSDRGIGTEAFF. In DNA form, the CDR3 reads TGTGCCAGCTCATCGGACAGGGGGATAGGCACTGAAGCTTTCTTT.

CDR3 amino acids: CASSSGGALKGDTQYF. The CDR3 region has the DNA TGTGCCAGCAGTTCCGGGGGGGCCCTAAAAGGAGATACGCAGTATTTT. The chain is built from TRBV28 and TRBJ2-3; TRBD2 aligns across 8 bases. This CDR3 region has 16 residues. The ends lost 4 bases at V and 5 bases at J; junction bases unmatched: 11. Germline-derived CDR1 and CDR2 are MDHEN and SYDVKM. The full variable domain, completed using reference TRBV28 and TRBJ2-3, is DVKVTQSSRYLVKRTGEKVFLECVQDMDHENMFWYRQDPGLGLRLIYFSYDVKMKEKGDIPEGYSVSREKKERFSLILESASTNQTSMYLCASSSGGALKGDTQYFGPGTRLTVL.

The DNA for the CDR3 is TGTGCCAGCAGCGTAGACGAAGGGGGCAGGTACTATGGCTACACCTTC. Translation: CASSVDEGGRYYGYTF. J is TRBJ1-2 and V is TRBV9; 7 bases line up with TRBD1. Germline assignment: CDR1 SGDLS and CDR2 YYNGEE. Trimming at V came to 0 bases and at J to 3 bases, leaving 8 bases not matched to a gene. There are 16 residues in the CDR3.

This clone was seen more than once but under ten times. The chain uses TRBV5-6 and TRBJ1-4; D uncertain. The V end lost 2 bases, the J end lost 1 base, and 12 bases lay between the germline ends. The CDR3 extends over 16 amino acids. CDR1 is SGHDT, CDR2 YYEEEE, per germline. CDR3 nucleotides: TGTGCCAGCAGCTTCGCAATGTCCGGAACTAATGAAAAACTGTTTTTT. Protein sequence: CASSFAMSGTNEKLFF.